This T cell receptor beta chain emerged from a study of blood T cell repertoires in COVID-19. As for the study in general: COVID-19 samples from acute and convalescent phases originated in the United States, Italy and Spain. Sources were T cells, B-cell-depleted T cells, or PBMCs; the material itself was cDNA or gDNA.

Clones were sequenced by immunoSEQ multiplex PCR, and TCRdb holds only the in-frame ones, with some missing. The data contain hundreds of thousands of clones, roughly 85% of them singletons. Germline values: CDR1 KGHSH, CDR2 LQKENI. With 7 bases removed from V and 7 bases from J, the gap between germline ends came to 20 bases. CDR3 length equals 15 residues. The Seattle site enrolled patients during active infection and followed them longitudinally. V gene TRBV18 combines with J gene TRBJ2-1; possibly TRBD2 for D (7 bases). This receptor was identified in a man aged 45-60 years with COVID-19, enrolled during active disease. The sequencing sample was made of peripheral blood. The CDR3 region is CASLTPMGGRNEQFF. The CDR3 coding sequence is TGTGCCAGCTTGACACCAATGGGGGGGCGAAATGAGCAGTTCTTC.